This TCR beta chain was captured by sequencing in a study of identical twins. TCRdb passed the 5' RACE reads through MiXCR, listing each CDR3 protein once. Of 600,000 to 800,000 distinct CDR3 sequences listed, 21% were seen once; the top ten hold roughly 4%. This clonotype has only a few counts. Germline V gene sequence: CDR1 SGHRS, CDR2 YFSETQ. The CDR3 runs 15 residues. V lost 0 bases and J 5 bases, leaving 12 bases between the germline ends. The sample was also reused in another study, on T cells expressing NK-cell markers.

Material: PBMCs. This receptor was identified in a woman in her late teens or twenties in good health. This chain links TRBV5-1 with TRBJ1-5; TRBD1 is a possible D gene (6 bases). The CDR3: CASSLGVGAHQPQHF. CDR3 sequence (DNA): TGCGCCAGCAGCTTGGGCGTGGGGGCCCATCAGCCCCAGCATTTT.